The 24 T cell receptor beta chains below were found in one sample sequenced in a study of blood T cell repertoires in COVID-19. The repertoire was sequenced with immunoSEQ multiplex PCR; TCRdb's copy has only in-frame clones and lacks some. Among around 260,000 clones listed, 84% were seen once. Sequencing was done on a sample of peripheral blood. These receptors were taken from a person aged 70 to 85 with COVID-19, enrolled during active disease.

The V gene is TRBV6-2 or TRBV6-3, the J gene TRBJ2-3, with a possible D match to TRBD2 (5 bases). This CDR3 has 16 residues. The V end lost 0 bases, the J end lost 3 bases, and 13 bases lay between the germline ends. CDR1 and CDR2 from the germline V gene are MNHEY and SVGEGT. The CDR3 coding sequence is TGTGCCAGCAGTTACTCCCTAGCCGGGATAACAGATACGCAGTATTTT. Its protein is CASSYSLAGITDTQYF.

This clone has only one observation. The chain joins TRBV5-1 to TRBJ1-3; D gene ambiguous. V was shortened by 2 bases and J by 3 bases, with 12 bases between the two germline ends. The germline gives CDR1 SGHRS, CDR2 YFSETQ. This CDR3 region has 15 residues. The CDR3 loop reads CASSLEGSVGNTIYF. The CDR3 coding sequence is TGCGCCAGCAGCTTAGAGGGATCCGTTGGAAACACCATATATTTT.

This chain connects TRBV6-6 to TRBJ1-5; 7 bases are a match to TRBD1. The CDR3 spans 14 residues. CDR1 MNHNY and CDR2 SVGAGI come from the germline V gene (reference sequence). V dropped 5 bases and J dropped 1; count of bases not matched to a gene: 2. The CDR3 sequence: CASSRGQSNQPQHF. The CDR3 nucleotides read TGTGCCAGCAGTCGGGGACAGAGCAATCAGCCCCAGCATTTT.

The chain recombines TRBV2 with TRBJ1-2; 7 bases map to TRBD1. The germline V gene has CDR1 SNHLY and CDR2 FYNNEI. V shed 1 base, J shed 5 bases, and the junction held 4 bases outside the gene matches. The CDR3 totals 14 residues. CDR3: CASSEVSGGYGYTF. CDR3 nucleotides: TGTGCCAGCAGTGAAGTTTCAGGGGGATATGGCTACACCTTC.

CDR3 in DNA: TGTGCCAGCAGCGGGGCCGGGACAGCCTATGAAGCTTTCTTT. Its protein product is CASSGAGTAYEAFF. This chain joins TRBV6-5 and TRBJ1-1, with 7 nucleotides matching TRBD1. The germline CDR1 and CDR2 sequences are MNHEY and SVGAGI. The junction had 11 bases not matched to a gene; V was cut back by 6 bases and J by 7 bases. The CDR3 is made up of 14 amino acids.

The V gene is TRBV4-2, the J gene TRBJ2-7, with 8 bases matching TRBD2. Germline trimming cut 1 base from V and 2 bases from J; bases unmatched to any gene: 16. The CDR3 runs 19 residues. Looked up from germline, CDR1 is LGHNA and CDR2 is YNFKEQ. The CDR3 DNA is TGTGCCAGCAGCCAAGTCAGCGGGAGCCGGAAACATACAGCCTACGAGCAGTACTTC. Protein product: CASSQVSGSRKHTAYEQYF.

This clone was counted once. This chain joins TRBV20-1 and TRBJ2-2, with 13 bases aligning to TRBD2. CDR1 is DFQATT and CDR2 is SNEGSKA in the germline V gene (reference sequence). After removal of 3 bases from V and 0 bases from J, the junction contained 4 bases not matched to a gene. The CDR3 has 17 amino acids. The CDR3 sequence is CSASAGLAGPNTGELFF. CDR3 nucleotide sequence: TGCAGTGCTAGTGCGGGACTAGCGGGACCGAACACCGGGGAGCTGTTTTTT.

The CDR3 spells CASSTSGGYSGANVLTF. The CDR3, as DNA: TGTGCCAGCAGCACCTCCGGCGGTTACTCTGGGGCCAACGTCCTGACTTTC. The genes are TRBV7-2 and TRBJ2-6; unclear D gene. Trimming stripped 5 bases from V and 0 bases from J, with 14 bases between. This CDR3 has 17 amino acids. CDR1 and CDR2 from the germline V gene are SGHTA and FQGNSA.

The CDR3: CASSALTDRVDGYTF. CDR3 DNA: TGTGCCAGCAGTGCGCTAACGGACAGGGTGGATGGCTACACCTTC. The chain links TRBV25-1 to TRBJ1-2; 8 positions agree with TRBD1. This CDR3 has 15 amino acids. V lost 4 bases, J lost 6 bases, and 10 bases stayed unmatched. The germline gives CDR1 MGHDK, CDR2 SYGVNS.

The chain recombines TRBV7-8 with TRBJ2-1; D remains unclear. CDR1 is SGHVS, CDR2 FQNEAQ, per germline. Trimming cost V 5 bases and J 10 bases, with 9 bases left between them. The CDR3 extends over 11 amino acids. CDR3 sequence (DNA): TGTGCCAGCAGCCTGTCGAGGGAGCAGTTCTTC. This translates into CASSLSREQFF. The whole variable domain, filled in from reference TRBV7-8 and TRBJ2-1, reads GAGVSQSPRYKVAKRGQDVALRCDPISGHVSLFWYQQALGQGPEFLTYFQNEAQLDKSGLPSDRFFAERPEGSVSTLKIQRTQQEDSAVYLCASSLSREQFFGPGTRLTVL.

The chain has TRBV6-2 or TRBV6-3 and TRBJ2-2; TRBD1 might be the D (6 bases). CDR3 length equals 15 residues. CDR1 is MNHEY and CDR2 is SVGEGT in the germline V gene. V lost 2 bases and J 5 bases, leaving 12 bases between the germline ends. CDR3 loop: CASSYQSQGTGELFF. The CDR3 region has the DNA TGTGCCAGCAGTTACCAGTCCCAGGGGACCGGGGAGCTGTTTTTT.

The chain uses TRBV11-3 and TRBJ2-1, with 8 bases lining up with TRBD2. The CDR3 contains 14 residues. J lost 6 bases, V lost 5 bases, and 6 bases had no gene match. The germline V gene encodes CDR1 SGHNT and CDR2 YENEEA. The CDR3 coding sequence is TGTGCCAGCAGCGTTGCCGGGACTAGCAATGAGCAGTTCTTC. It encodes CASSVAGTSNEQFF.

There are a few counts of this clone. The V call is TRBV6-5, the J call TRBJ2-3, with D perhaps TRBD1 (6 bases). Germline V gene lookup returns CDR1 MNHEY and CDR2 SVGAGI. CDR3 size: 16 residues. V lost 0 bases, J lost 0 bases, and 10 bases lay in between. The CDR3 loop reads CASSYSGAESTDTQYF. CDR3 bases: TGTGCCAGCAGTTACTCGGGGGCGGAGAGCACAGATACGCAGTATTTT.

CDR3 in DNA: TGTGCCAGCAGGTTGGAGGATAGCAATCAGCCCCAGCATTTT. Its translation is CASRLEDSNQPQHF. This chain links TRBV6-5 with TRBJ1-5; D gene unclear. From germline, CDR1 is MNHEY and CDR2 SVGAGI. Trimming took off 6 bases at V and 0 bases at J, with 9 bases between the two ends. The CDR3 runs to 14 residues.

V usage is TRBV15 and J usage is TRBJ2-1; D is possibly TRBD1 (5 bases). The length of the CDR3 is 12 residues. Germline V gene sequence: CDR1 LNHNV, CDR2 YYDKDF (reference sequence). V was trimmed by 1 base and J by 13 bases, leaving 11 bases between them. CDR3 DNA: TGTGCCACCAGCAGAGTGGCAGGGCGTCAGTTCTTC. Translating gives CATSRVAGRQFF.

The chain has TRBV28 and TRBJ2-1, with D possibly being TRBD2 (6 bases). Germline values: CDR1 MDHEN, CDR2 SYDVKM. CDR3 length equals 12 residues. The CDR3 loop reads CAGGYSYNEQFF. The CDR3 DNA sequence: TGTGCAGGAGGGTATTCCTACAATGAGCAGTTCTTC.

The rearrangement links TRBV12-3 or TRBV12-4 to TRBJ2-5, with a weak D call TRBD2 (5 bases). V lost 4 bases and J 5 bases, leaving 5 bases between the germline ends. The CDR3 runs 11 residues. CDR3 sequence (DNA): TGTGCCAGCAGTTCGGGGGAGACCCAGTACTTC. It specifies CASSSGETQYF.

The genes are TRBV19 and TRBJ2-7; 10 bases map to TRBD1. Germline V gives CDR1 LNHDA, CDR2 SQIVND (reference sequence). Losses at the gene ends were 7 bases for V and 2 bases for J; bases not matched to a gene: 5. The CDR3 loop spans 14 amino acids. The CDR3 reads CASTSGTGAYEQYF. CDR3 nucleotides: TGTGCCAGTACTTCCGGGACAGGGGCCTACGAGCAGTACTTC.

The gene calls are TRBV19 and TRBJ2-7; D unclear. CDR3 length: 13 residues. V lost 6 bases, J lost 0 bases, and 9 bases lay in between. CDR1 is LNHDA and CDR2 is SQIVND in the germline V gene (reference sequence). This CDR3 reads CASSYRDSYEQYF. CDR3 DNA: TGTGCCAGTAGCTACCGAGACTCCTACGAGCAGTACTTC.

This chain connects TRBV27 to TRBJ1-1; 8 positions match TRBD1. The J segment lost 11 bases and the V segment lost 5 bases, leaving 16 bases of the junction unmatched. The length of the CDR3 is 15 residues. The V gene's germline CDR1 is MNHEY and CDR2 SMNVEV (reference sequence). CDR3 in DNA: TGTGCCAGCAGTCCCCTGGACAGGGCTATTCGGGACGCTTTCTTT. The encoded protein is CASSPLDRAIRDAFF.

This clone has only a few counts. The rearrangement links TRBV7-2 to TRBJ2-3; TRBD2 is a possible D gene (7 bases). CDR3 length: 14 residues. The germline gives CDR1 SGHTA, CDR2 FQGNSA. V was clipped by 7 bases and J by 9 bases, with 20 bases between them. The CDR3 sequence is CASTGGGSSGTQYF. CDR3 DNA: TGTGCCAGCACGGGGGGCGGCTCGAGTGGAACGCAGTATTTT.

The chain carries TRBV7-9 and TRBJ1-6, with 10 bases identical to TRBD1. J gave up 14 bases and V 0 bases, and 4 bases lay outside the gene matches. This CDR3 is 14 amino acids long. Germline values: CDR1 SEHNR, CDR2 FQNEAQ (reference sequence). CDR3 residues: CASSLAGQGYSLHF. The CDR3 DNA follows: TGTGCCAGCAGCTTAGCGGGACAGGGGTATTCCCTCCACTTT.

With respect to this clone: The sample has other DNA sequences that encode this CDR3 too. The rearrangement joins TRBV3-1 (or the pseudogene TRBV3-2) to TRBJ1-6; the D gene is possibly TRBD1 (6 bases). The germline V and J ends were trimmed by 1 base and 5 bases, with 6 bases remaining between them. Germline loops: CDR1 LGHDT, CDR2 YNNKEL (reference sequence). The CDR3 totals 14 residues. CDR3 bases: TGTGCCAGCAGCCAAGGACAGGATAATTCACCCCTCCACTTT. This encodes CASSQGQDNSPLHF.

The CDR3 nucleotides are TGTGCCAGCAGCCAAGAGTCCCGGCGGTGGAGTGGCTACACCTTC. Residues: CASSQESRRWSGYTF. The rearrangement uses TRBV3-1 (or the pseudogene TRBV3-2) and TRBJ1-2; no reliable D call. Germline V lookup: CDR1 LGHDT, CDR2 YNNKEL (reference sequence). V was shortened by 0 bases and J by 7 bases, with 15 bases between the two germline ends. The CDR3 has 15 residues.